The next 11 T cell receptor beta chains were all read from a single sample in a study of monozygotic twins with inflammatory bowel disease. TCRdb re-analyzed the 5' RACE reads; it lists each CDR3 protein once, without DNA. The repertoire shows approximately 420,000 distinct CDR3 sequences; the top ten hold 2% to 2.5%. Specimen: blood. The receptors derive from a human donor with ulcerative colitis or Crohn's disease, or a healthy co-twin of an affected twin (not recorded which).

J is TRBJ1-1 and V is TRBV18. The CDR3 consists of 15 residues. Germline CDR1 KGHSH, CDR2 LQKENI. The CDR3 here is CASSPREGANTEAFF.

The chain combines TRBV28 with TRBJ2-3; the D call of TRBD2 rests on TCRdb alone, since no DNA is present to check it. The CDR3 has 15 amino acids. In germline, CDR1 is MDHEN, CDR2 SYDVKM. The CDR3: CASSPPGLNYPMQYF.

J is TRBJ1-1 and V is TRBV29-1; no DNA is available, so the TRBD1 call from TCRdb remains unchecked. This CDR3 is built from 12 residues. Germline values: CDR1 SQVTM, CDR2 ANQGSEA. The CDR3 protein is CSGGQRNTEAFF.

The chain uses TRBV27 and TRBJ2-7; the D call from TCRdb, TRBD2, cannot be confirmed without DNA. The CDR3 is 19 residues long. Looked up from germline, CDR1 is MNHEY and CDR2 is SMNVEV (reference sequence). The CDR3 reads CASSLRGTSGRIGSYEQYF.

This chain uses TRBV5-1 with TRBJ2-2. There are 15 residues in the CDR3. CDR1 SGHRS and CDR2 YFSETQ come from the germline V gene. Here the CDR3 reads CASNLGQTNTGELFF. Full variable domain (outside the CDR3, taken from reference TRBV5-1 and TRBJ2-2): KAGVTQTPRYLIKTRGQQVTLSCSPISGHRSVSWYQQTPGQGLQFLFEYFSETQRNKGNFPGRFSGRQFSNSRSEMNVSTLELGDSALYLCASNLGQTNTGELFFGEGSRLTVL.

The CDR3 loop is CASSDEGNYGYTF. The chain recombines TRBV4-2 with TRBJ1-2; as DNA is missing, the TRBD1 call by TCRdb cannot be tested. Per germline, CDR1 LGHNA and CDR2 YNFKEQ. The CDR3 consists of 13 residues.

CDR3 residues: CASSPWTSGRSDTQYF. The V and J genes are TRBV12-3 or TRBV12-4 and TRBJ2-3; TCRdb names TRBD2, which stays unverified in the absence of DNA. This CDR3 spans 16 amino acids.

V is TRBV12-3 or TRBV12-4 and J is TRBJ2-3; the D call of TRBD2 rests on TCRdb alone, since no DNA is present to check it. CDR3 length: 20 amino acids. This chain's CDR3 is CASSPGLRGTSGLWGDTQYF.

The chain links TRBV12-3 or TRBV12-4 to TRBJ2-1; the D call from TCRdb, TRBD2, cannot be confirmed without DNA. This CDR3 is 15 amino acids long. The CDR3 loop is CASKNGLAGYNEQFF.

The chain joins TRBV7-9 to TRBJ1-1; the D gene TCRdb calls, TRBD1, cannot be checked with no DNA. CDR1 is SEHNR, CDR2 FQNEAQ, per germline (reference sequence). This CDR3 region has 15 residues. The CDR3 sequence: CASSRQGTLNTEAFF.

The chain joins TRBV5-6 to TRBJ2-5; the TRBD2 assignment by TCRdb is unverifiable without DNA. The germline V gene has CDR1 SGHDT and CDR2 YYEEEE. The CDR3 has 16 amino acids. The CDR3 reads CASRRTSGGFQETQYF.